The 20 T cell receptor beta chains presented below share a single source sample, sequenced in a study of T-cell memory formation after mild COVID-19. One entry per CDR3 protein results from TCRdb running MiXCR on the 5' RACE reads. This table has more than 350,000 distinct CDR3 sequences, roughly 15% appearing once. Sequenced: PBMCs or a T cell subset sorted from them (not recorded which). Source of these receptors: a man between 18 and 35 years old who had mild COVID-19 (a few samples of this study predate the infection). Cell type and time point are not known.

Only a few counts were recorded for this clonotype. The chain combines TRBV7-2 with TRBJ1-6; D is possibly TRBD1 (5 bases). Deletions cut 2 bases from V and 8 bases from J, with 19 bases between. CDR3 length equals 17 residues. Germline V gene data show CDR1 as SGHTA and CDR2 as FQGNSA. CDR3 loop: CASSLSSPGPGDSPLHF. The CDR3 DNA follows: TGTGCCAGCAGCTTAAGCAGCCCGGGGCCCGGGGATTCACCCCTCCACTTT.

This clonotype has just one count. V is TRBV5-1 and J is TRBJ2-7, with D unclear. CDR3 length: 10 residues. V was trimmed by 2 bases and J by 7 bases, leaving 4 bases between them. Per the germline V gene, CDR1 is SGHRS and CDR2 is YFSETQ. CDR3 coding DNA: TGCGCCAGCAGCTTTAGGGAGCAGTACGTC. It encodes CASSFREQYV.

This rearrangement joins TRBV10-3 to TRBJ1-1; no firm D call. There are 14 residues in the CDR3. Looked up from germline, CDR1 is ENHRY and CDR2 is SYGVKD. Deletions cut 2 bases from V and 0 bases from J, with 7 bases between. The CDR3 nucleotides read TGTGCCATCAGTGAGCCTTGGATGAACACTGAAGCTTTCTTT. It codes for CAISEPWMNTEAFF.

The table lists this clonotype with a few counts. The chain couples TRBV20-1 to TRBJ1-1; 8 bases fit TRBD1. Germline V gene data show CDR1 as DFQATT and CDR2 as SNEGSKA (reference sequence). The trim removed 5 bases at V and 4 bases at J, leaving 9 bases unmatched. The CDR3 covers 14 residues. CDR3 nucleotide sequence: TGCAGTGCTGACTTCCCAGGGGGCGTCACTGAAGCTTTCTTT. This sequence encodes CSADFPGGVTEAFF.

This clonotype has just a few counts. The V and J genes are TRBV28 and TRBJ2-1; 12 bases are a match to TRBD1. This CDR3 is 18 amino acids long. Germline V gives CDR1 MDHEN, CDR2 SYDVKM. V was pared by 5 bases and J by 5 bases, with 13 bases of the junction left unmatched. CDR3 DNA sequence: TGTGCCAGCAGTCTATCGGGACAGGGGGCATTTCACAACAATGAGCAGTTCTTC. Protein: CASSLSGQGAFHNNEQFF.

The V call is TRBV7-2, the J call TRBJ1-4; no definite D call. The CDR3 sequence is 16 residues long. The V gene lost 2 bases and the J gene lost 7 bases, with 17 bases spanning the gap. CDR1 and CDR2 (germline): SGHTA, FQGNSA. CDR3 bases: TGTGCCAGCAGCTTATCTCCAACCGGTGTTGGTGAAAAACTGTTTTTT. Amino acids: CASSLSPTGVGEKLFF.

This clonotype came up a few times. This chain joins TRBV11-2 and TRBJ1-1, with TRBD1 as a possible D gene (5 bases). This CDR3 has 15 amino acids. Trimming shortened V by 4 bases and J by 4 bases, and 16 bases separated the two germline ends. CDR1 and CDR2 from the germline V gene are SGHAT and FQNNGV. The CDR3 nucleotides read TGTGCCAGCAGCTCAGGTGGGGCCTACATCACTGAAGCTTTCTTT. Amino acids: CASSSGGAYITEAFF.

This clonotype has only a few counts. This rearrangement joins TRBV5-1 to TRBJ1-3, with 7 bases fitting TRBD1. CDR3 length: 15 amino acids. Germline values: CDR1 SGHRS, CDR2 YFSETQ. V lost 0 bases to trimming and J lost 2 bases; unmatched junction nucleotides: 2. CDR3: CASSLGGTAGNTIYF. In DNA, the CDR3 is TGCGCCAGCAGCTTGGGCGGGACAGCTGGAAACACCATATATTTT.

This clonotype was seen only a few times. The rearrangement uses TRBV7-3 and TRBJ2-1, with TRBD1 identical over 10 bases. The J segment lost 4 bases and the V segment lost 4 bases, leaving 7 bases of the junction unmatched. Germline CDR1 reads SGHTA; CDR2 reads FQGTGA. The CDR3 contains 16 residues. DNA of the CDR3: TGTGCCAGCAGCTCTGGACAGGGGGGAGGATACAATGAGCAGTTCTTC. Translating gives CASSSGQGGGYNEQFF.

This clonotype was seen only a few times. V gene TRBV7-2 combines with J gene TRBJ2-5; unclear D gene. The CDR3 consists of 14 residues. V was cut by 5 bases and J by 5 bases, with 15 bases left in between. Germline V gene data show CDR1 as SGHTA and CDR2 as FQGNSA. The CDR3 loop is CASSPPRRRETQYF. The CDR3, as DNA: TGTGCCAGCAGCCCACCCCGTCGGCGGGAGACCCAGTACTTC.

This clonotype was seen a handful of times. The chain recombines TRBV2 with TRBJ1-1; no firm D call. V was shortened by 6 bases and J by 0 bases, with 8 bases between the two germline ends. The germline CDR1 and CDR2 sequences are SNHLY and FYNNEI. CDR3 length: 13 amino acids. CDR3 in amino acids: CASRAELNTEAFF. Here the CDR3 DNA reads TGTGCCAGCAGGGCAGAGCTGAACACTGAAGCTTTCTTT.

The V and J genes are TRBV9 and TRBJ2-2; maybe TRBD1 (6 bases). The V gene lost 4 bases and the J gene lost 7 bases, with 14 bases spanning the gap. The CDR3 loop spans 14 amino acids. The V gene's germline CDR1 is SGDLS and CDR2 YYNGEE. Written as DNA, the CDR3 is TGTGCCAGCAGCCCGAGAGGGGGTTACGGGGAGCTGTTTTTT. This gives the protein CASSPRGGYGELFF.

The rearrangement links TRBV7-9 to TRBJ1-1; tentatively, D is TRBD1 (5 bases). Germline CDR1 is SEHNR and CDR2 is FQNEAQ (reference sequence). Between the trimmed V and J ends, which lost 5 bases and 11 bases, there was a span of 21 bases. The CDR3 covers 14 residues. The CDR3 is CASSLSGRGSEAFF. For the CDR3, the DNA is TGTGCCAGCAGCCTCTCAGGAAGGGGTTCAGAGGCTTTCTTT.

CDR3 DNA sequence: TGTGCCACAGCCCCCCAAACGGGGAATAATTCACCCCTCCACTTT. It yields the protein CATAPQTGNNSPLHF. V and J are TRBV10-3 and TRBJ1-6; D is unresolved. The CDR3 runs 15 residues. The ends were cut back, 10 bases at V and 5 bases at J, with 18 bases in the middle. Germline assignment: CDR1 ENHRY and CDR2 SYGVKD.

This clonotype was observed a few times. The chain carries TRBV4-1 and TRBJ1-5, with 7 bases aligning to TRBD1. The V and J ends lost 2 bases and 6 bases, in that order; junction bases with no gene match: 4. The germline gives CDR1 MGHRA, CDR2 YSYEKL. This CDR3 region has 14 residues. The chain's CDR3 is CASSQHRGTQPQHF. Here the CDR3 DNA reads TGCGCCAGCAGCCAACACAGGGGCACTCAGCCCCAGCATTTT.

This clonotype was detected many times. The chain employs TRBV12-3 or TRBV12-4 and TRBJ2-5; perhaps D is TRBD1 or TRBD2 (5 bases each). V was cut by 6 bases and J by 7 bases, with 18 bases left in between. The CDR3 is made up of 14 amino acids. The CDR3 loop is CASRTTGTLVTQYF. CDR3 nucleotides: TGTGCCAGCAGAACCACCGGGACCCTAGTGACCCAGTACTTC.

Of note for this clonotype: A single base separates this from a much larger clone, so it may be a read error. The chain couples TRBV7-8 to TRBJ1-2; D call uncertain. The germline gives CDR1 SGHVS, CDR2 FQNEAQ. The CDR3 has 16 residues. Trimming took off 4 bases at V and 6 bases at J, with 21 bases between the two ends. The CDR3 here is CASSSGGARPSDGYTF. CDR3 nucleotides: TGTGCCAGCAGCTCAGGCGGAGCGCGGCCTTCTGATGGCTACACCTTC.

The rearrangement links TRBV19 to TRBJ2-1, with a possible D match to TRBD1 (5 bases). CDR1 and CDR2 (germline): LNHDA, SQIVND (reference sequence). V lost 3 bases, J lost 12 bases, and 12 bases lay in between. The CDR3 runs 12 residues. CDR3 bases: TGTGCCAGTAGTATCTCCAGGGATGTGCAGTTCTTC. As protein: CASSISRDVQFF.

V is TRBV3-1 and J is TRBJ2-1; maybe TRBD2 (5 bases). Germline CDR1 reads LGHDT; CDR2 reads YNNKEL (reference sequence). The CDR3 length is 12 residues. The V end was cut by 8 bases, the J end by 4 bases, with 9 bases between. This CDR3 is CASSGVYNEQFF. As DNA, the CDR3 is TGTGCCAGCTCCGGGGTGTACAATGAGCAGTTCTTC.

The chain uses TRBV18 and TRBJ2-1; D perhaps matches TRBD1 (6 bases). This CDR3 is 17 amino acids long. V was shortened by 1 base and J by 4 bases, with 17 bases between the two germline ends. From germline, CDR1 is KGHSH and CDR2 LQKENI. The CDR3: CASSPHSGRGAYNEQFF. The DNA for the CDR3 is TGTGCCAGCTCACCACATTCGGGCAGGGGCGCTTACAATGAGCAGTTCTTC. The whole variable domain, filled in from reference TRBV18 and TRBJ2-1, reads NAGVMQNPRHLVRRRGQEARLRCSPMKGHSHVYWYRQLPEEGLKFMVYLQKENIIDESGMPKERFSAEFPKEGPSILRIQQVVRGDSAAYFCASSPHSGRGAYNEQFFGPGTRLTVL.